This T cell receptor (beta chain) was identified in a study of response to subunit inactivated influenza vaccine. TCRdb used MiXCR to reprocess the RT-PCR reads, holding one entry per CDR3 protein. The sample lists 500,000 to 600,000 distinct CDR3 sequences, 10% to 12% occurring once. At least ten counts were recorded for this clonotype. V was pared by 3 bases and J by 1 base, with 8 bases between. The CDR3 covers 14 residues. This sample was shared with a second study, whose subject was T cells expressing NK-cell markers. That source adds: A 5'RACE template switching approach incorporating UMIs was used to make TCR beta cDNA.

The rearrangement links TRBV12-3 or TRBV12-4 to TRBJ2-3, with D unclear. The TCR comes from a man aged 45 to 65 who received an inactivated influenza vaccine. The source material was PBMCs from blood, sampled on the day of vaccination. The CDR3 DNA follows: TGTGCCAGCAGTTTGTTTAGGGGCACAGATACGCAGTATTTT. Protein product: CASSLFRGTDTQYF.